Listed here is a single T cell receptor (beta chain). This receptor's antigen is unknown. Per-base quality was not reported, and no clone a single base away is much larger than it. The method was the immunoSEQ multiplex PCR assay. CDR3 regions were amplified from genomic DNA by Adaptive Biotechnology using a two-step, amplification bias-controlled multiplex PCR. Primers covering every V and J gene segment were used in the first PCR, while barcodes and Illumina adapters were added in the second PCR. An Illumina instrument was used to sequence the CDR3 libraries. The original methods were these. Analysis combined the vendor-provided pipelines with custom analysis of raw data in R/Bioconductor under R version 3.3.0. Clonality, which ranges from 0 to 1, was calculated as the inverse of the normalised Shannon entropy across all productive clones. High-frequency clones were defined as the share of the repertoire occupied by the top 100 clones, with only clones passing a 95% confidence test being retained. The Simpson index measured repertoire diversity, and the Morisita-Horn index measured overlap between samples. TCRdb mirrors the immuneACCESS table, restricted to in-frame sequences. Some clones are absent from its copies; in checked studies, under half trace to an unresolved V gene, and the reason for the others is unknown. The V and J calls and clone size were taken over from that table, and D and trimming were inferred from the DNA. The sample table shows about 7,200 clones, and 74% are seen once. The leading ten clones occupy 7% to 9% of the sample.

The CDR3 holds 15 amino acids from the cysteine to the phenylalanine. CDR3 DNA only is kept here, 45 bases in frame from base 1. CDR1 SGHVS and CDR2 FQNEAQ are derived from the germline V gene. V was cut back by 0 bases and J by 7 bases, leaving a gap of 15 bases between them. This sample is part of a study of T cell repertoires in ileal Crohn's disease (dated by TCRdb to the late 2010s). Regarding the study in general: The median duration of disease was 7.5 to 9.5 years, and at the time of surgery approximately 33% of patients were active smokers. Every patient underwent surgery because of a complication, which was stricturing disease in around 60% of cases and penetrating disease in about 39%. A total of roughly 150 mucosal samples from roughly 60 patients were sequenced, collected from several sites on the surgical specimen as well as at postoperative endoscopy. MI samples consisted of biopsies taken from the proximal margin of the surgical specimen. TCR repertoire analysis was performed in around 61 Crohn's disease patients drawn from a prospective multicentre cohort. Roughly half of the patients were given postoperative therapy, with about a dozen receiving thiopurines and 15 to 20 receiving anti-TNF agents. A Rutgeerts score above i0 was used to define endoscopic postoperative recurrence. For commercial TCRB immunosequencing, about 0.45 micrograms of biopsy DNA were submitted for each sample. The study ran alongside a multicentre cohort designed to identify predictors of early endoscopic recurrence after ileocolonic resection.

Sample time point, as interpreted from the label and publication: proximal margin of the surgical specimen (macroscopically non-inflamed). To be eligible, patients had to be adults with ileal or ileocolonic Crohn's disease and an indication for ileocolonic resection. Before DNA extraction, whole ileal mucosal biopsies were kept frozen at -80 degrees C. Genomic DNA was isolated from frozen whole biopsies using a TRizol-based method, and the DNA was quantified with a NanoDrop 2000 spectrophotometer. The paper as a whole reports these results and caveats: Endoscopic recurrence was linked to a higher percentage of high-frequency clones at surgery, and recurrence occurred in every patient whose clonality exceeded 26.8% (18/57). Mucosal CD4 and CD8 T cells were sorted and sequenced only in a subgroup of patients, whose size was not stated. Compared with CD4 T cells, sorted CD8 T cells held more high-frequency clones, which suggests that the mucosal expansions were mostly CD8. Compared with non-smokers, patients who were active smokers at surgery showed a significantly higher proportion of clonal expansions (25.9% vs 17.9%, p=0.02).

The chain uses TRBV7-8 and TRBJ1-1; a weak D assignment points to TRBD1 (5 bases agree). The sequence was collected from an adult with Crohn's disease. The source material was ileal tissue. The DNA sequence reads TGTGCCAGCAGCTTAGCGAGGGGTGTGGGCAGTGAAGCTTTCTTT. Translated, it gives CASSLARGVGSEAFF.